Each of the 22 T cell receptor beta chains below was sequenced from the same sample in a study of blood T cell repertoires in COVID-19. TCRdb's table, derived via immunoSEQ multiplex PCR, lists solely in-frame clones and lacks some. The sample holds more than 250,000 clones; around 90% are singletons and the top ten take approximately 0.7%. Material for sequencing was peripheral blood. All receptors come from a human donor in a cohort sampled during active COVID-19.

This chain connects TRBV11-3 to TRBJ2-6; no clear D gene. Germline V gene data show CDR1 as SGHNT and CDR2 as YENEEA. CDR3 size: 15 residues. The V end lost 1 base, the J end lost 2 bases, and 6 bases lay between the germline ends. The CDR3, as DNA: TGTGCCAGCAGCTTAGGTCCGGCTGGGGCCAACGTCCTGACTTTC. It is translated as CASSLGPAGANVLTF.

This sequence joins TRBV15 and TRBJ1-3, with D perhaps TRBD1 (5 bases). V lost 0 bases and J 0 bases, leaving 18 bases between the germline ends. From germline, CDR1 is LNHNV and CDR2 YYDKDF (reference sequence). The length of the CDR3 is 19 residues. CDR3 residues: CATSREAGPRGLSGNTIYF. In DNA, the CDR3 is TGTGCCACCAGCAGAGAGGCGGGACCACGCGGCCTCTCTGGAAACACCATATATTTT.

This chain connects TRBV21-1 to TRBJ1-1; TRBD1 is the table's D call and was not checked against the DNA. TRBV21-1 is listed as a pseudogene. The length of the CDR3 is 17 residues. The CDR3 protein is CASSKAGLGGDNTEAFF. CDR3 nucleotide sequence: TGTGCCAGCAGCAAAGCGGGGTTAGGGGGCGATAACACTGAAGCTTTCTTT.

This clone was counted once. V usage is TRBV5-1 and J usage is TRBJ1-4; D gene unclear. Germline-derived CDR1 and CDR2 are SGHRS and YFSETQ. The CDR3 consists of 12 residues. Trimming took off 3 bases at V and 4 bases at J, with 4 bases between the two ends. CDR3 in DNA: TGCGCCAGCAGCTCCCTTAATGAAAAACTGTTTTTT. It codes for CASSSLNEKLFF.

The V call is TRBV2, the J call TRBJ1-2; no clear D. V was shortened by 6 bases and J by 8 bases, with 16 bases between the two germline ends. Germline CDR1 reads SNHLY; CDR2 reads FYNNEI. This CDR3 has 13 amino acids. The CDR3 here is CASSPRQRGGYTF. The CDR3 DNA follows: TGTGCCAGCAGCCCCCGACAACGTGGCGGCTACACCTTC. The variable domain in full, completed from reference TRBV2 and TRBJ1-2, reads EPEVTQTPSHQVTQMGQEVILRCVPISNHLYFYWYRQILGQKVEFLVSFYNNEISEKSEIFDDQFSVERPDGSNFTLKIRSTKLEDSAMYFCASSPRQRGGYTFGSGTRLTVV.

This chain connects TRBV6-1 to TRBJ1-5; possible D gene TRBD1, 5 bases. Looked up from germline, CDR1 is MNHNS and CDR2 is SASEGT. The V end lost 1 base, the J end lost 5 bases, and 18 bases lay between the germline ends. The length of the CDR3 is 17 residues. The CDR3, as DNA: TGTGCCAGCAGTGAAGAAGGTTCGACAGTAGGACATCAGCCCCAGCATTTT. Protein product: CASSEEGSTVGHQPQHF.

A remark on this clone: A junction boundary mismatches the germline segment, possibly from a read error. This chain joins TRBV7-7 and TRBJ2-7, with 9 bases that match TRBD2. The CDR3 sequence is 17 residues long. Germline V gene data show CDR1 as SSHAT and CDR2 as FNYEAQ (reference sequence). This CDR3 reads CASSLGAGGPLGSEQYF. The DNA of the CDR3 is TGTGCTAGCAGCTTAGGCGCGGGAGGGCCGCTTGGGAGCGAGCAGTACTTC.

This chain connects TRBV19 to TRBJ1-1; D ambiguous. The CDR3 spans 15 residues. V was cut by 4 bases and J by 3 bases, with 15 bases left in between. Germline CDR1 reads LNHDA; CDR2 reads SQIVND (reference sequence). The CDR3 loop is CASSKPRGRDTEAFF. CDR3 DNA: TGTGCCAGTAGTAAGCCGCGAGGGAGGGACACTGAAGCTTTCTTT. The whole variable domain, filled in from reference TRBV19 and TRBJ1-1, reads DGGITQSPKYLFRKEGQNVTLSCEQNLNHDAMYWYRQDPGQGLRLIYYSQIVNDFQKGDIAEGYSVSREKKESFPLTVTSAQKNPTAFYLCASSKPRGRDTEAFFGQGTRLTVV.

This chain links TRBV7-3 with TRBJ2-1, with D unresolved. V shed 6 bases and J shed 6 bases, with 18 bases lying between them. CDR1 SGHTA and CDR2 FQGTGA come from the germline V gene. This CDR3 has 15 amino acids. Written as DNA, the CDR3 is TGTGCCAGCAGTCCGACTTCGGTCGGTATCAATGAGCAGTTCTTC. It codes for CASSPTSVGINEQFF. The variable domain in full, completed from reference TRBV7-3 and TRBJ2-1, reads GAGVSQTPSNKVTEKGKYVELRCDPISGHTALYWYRQSLGQGPEFLIYFQGTGAADDSGLPNDRFFAVRPEGSVSTLKIQRTERGDSAVYLCASSPTSVGINEQFFGPGTRLTVL.

This chain uses TRBV19 with TRBJ1-2; TRBD1 aligns across 7 bases. V lost 3 bases to trimming and J lost 4 bases; unmatched junction nucleotides: 8. The germline V gene encodes CDR1 LNHDA and CDR2 SQIVND (reference sequence). This CDR3 has 15 amino acids. The CDR3 loop reads CASSIDRESVYGYTF. The CDR3 bases are TGTGCCAGTAGTATCGACAGGGAGAGCGTCTATGGCTACACCTTC.

V usage is TRBV7-9 and J usage is TRBJ1-1; D is possibly TRBD1 (6 bases). The germline CDR1 and CDR2 sequences are SEHNR and FQNEAQ (reference sequence). The CDR3 has 15 residues. V shed 5 bases and J shed 1 base, with 14 bases lying between them. The CDR3 loop reads CASSKEQGRNTEAFF. CDR3 nucleotides: TGTGCCAGCAGCAAAGAGCAGGGGCGGAACACTGAAGCTTTCTTT.

J is TRBJ2-7 and V is TRBV10-2; tentatively, D is TRBD2 (5 bases). The CDR3 contains 14 residues. Germline lookup yields CDR1 WSHSY and CDR2 SAAADI. Trimming cost V 2 bases and J 4 bases, with 12 bases left between them. The CDR3 DNA reads TGCGCCAGCAGTGAGAATGGGGAGCCATACGAGCAGTACTTC. Encoded protein: CASSENGEPYEQYF.

The V gene is TRBV4-3, the J gene TRBJ1-1; 7 nucleotides match TRBD1. This CDR3 has 15 residues. V trimming: 4 bases; J trimming: 0 bases; junction bases outside the gene matches: 5. From germline, CDR1 is LGHNA and CDR2 YSLEER. The CDR3 sequence: CASSPQGGMNTEAFF. DNA for the CDR3: TGCGCCAGCAGCCCCCAGGGGGGAATGAACACTGAAGCTTTCTTT.

This clone was counted once. DNA for the CDR3: TGCGCCAGCAACAGGACCCCTCAGAGGGGCTACACCTTC. It codes for CASNRTPQRGYTF. The chain links TRBV5-1 to TRBJ1-2, with D perhaps matching TRBD1 (5 bases). The CDR3 length is 13 residues. Germline CDR1 SGHRS, CDR2 YFSETQ. Trimming left V 6 bases short and J 8 bases short, with 17 bases between.

This clone was counted once. The chain is built from TRBV3-1 (or the pseudogene TRBV3-2) and TRBJ2-1; 14 bases agree with TRBD2. The CDR3 sequence is 14 residues long. The germline V gene encodes CDR1 LGHDT and CDR2 YNNKEL (reference sequence). After removal of 5 bases from V and 7 bases from J, the junction contained 1 base not matched to a gene. The CDR3 protein is CASSRTSGRNEQFF. The CDR3, as DNA: TGTGCCAGCAGCAGGACTAGCGGGAGGAATGAGCAGTTCTTC.

The chain employs TRBV6-2 or TRBV6-3 and TRBJ1-1; tentative D call: TRBD1 (5 bases). CDR1 is MNHEY, CDR2 SVGEGT, per germline. The CDR3 loop spans 13 amino acids. Trimming took off 6 bases at V and 5 bases at J, with 13 bases between the two ends. CDR3 sequence reads: CASSLRGWTEAFF. The CDR3 DNA is TGTGCCAGCAGCCTGCGGGGGTGGACTGAAGCTTTCTTT.

This clone was seen a single time. The chain employs TRBV14 and TRBJ1-2, with D uncertain. The CDR3 is made up of 12 amino acids. Germline lookup yields CDR1 SGHDN and CDR2 FVKESK. V lost 4 bases to trimming and J lost 8 bases, with 11 bases between them. In DNA form, the CDR3 reads TGTGCCAGCAGCCTTGGAGGTGCGGGCTACACCTTC. This encodes CASSLGGAGYTF.

This chain joins TRBV9 and TRBJ1-4; the match to TRBD1 covers 11 bases. CDR1 and CDR2 (germline): SGDLS, YYNGEE. This CDR3 has 14 amino acids. Trimming took 5 bases from V and 5 from J; bases not matched to a gene: 2. The CDR3 DNA is TGTGCCAGCAGTCGGGACAGGGGGAATGAAAAACTGTTTTTT. This translates into CASSRDRGNEKLFF.

The V and J genes are TRBV7-2 and TRBJ2-7; 10 nucleotides line up with TRBD2. The J segment lost 1 base and the V segment lost 5 bases, leaving 8 bases of the junction unmatched. There are 16 residues in the CDR3. CDR1 and CDR2 (germline): SGHTA, FQGNSA. The chain's CDR3 is CASSLGLAVNSYEQYF. Written as DNA, the CDR3 is TGTGCCAGCAGCCTAGGACTAGCGGTGAATTCCTACGAGCAGTACTTC.

CDR3: CASSLGGGQETQYF. The CDR3 nucleotides are TGTGCCAGCAGCTTGGGAGGTGGGCAAGAGACCCAGTACTTC. The chain is built from TRBV5-6 and TRBJ2-5, with D unresolved. This CDR3 comprises 14 residues. With 0 bases removed from V and 2 bases from J, the gap between germline ends came to 8 bases. Per germline, CDR1 SGHDT and CDR2 YYEEEE.

J is TRBJ1-1 and V is TRBV19, with D tentatively TRBD1 (6 bases). This CDR3 spans 16 amino acids. The germline CDR1 and CDR2 sequences are LNHDA and SQIVND (reference sequence). Trimming shortened V by 3 bases and J by 0 bases, and 14 bases separated the two germline ends. DNA of the CDR3: TGTGCCAGTAGTATTCGGTCACAGGGAGTGAACACTGAAGCTTTCTTT. This codes for CASSIRSQGVNTEAFF.

This clone was seen a handful of times. Here the CDR3 DNA reads TGTGCCAGCAGTGACGGCGGGAGCCTGAACAATGAGCAGTTCTTC. Translated: CASSDGGSLNNEQFF. This chain links TRBV6-4 with TRBJ2-1, with TRBD2 matching over 7 bases. The CDR3 contains 15 residues. CDR1 is MRHNA, CDR2 SNTAGT, per germline. With V trimmed by 2 bases and J by 5 bases, 6 bases remained unmatched.